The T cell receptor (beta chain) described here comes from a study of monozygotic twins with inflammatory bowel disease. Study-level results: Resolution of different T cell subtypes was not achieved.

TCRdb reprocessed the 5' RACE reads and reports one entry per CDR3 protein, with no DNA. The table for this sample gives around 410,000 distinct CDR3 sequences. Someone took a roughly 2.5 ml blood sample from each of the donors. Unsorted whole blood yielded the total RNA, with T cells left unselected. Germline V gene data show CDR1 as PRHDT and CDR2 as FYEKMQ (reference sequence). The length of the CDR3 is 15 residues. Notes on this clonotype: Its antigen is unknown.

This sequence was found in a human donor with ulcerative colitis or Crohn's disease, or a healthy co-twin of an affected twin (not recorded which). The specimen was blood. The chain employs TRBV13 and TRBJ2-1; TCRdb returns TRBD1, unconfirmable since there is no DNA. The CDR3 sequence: CASSLGQGLYNEQFF.